This T cell receptor (beta chain) was observed in a study of blood T cells in healthy people across ages. Study-level findings and limits: Researchers judged that diversity estimates from one million T cells fell short of true values. When set beside aged donors, long-lived donors presented more naive CD4+ cells and higher diversity.

With respect to this clonotype: Its target is not known.

After removal of 3 bases from V and 1 base from J, the junction contained 5 bases not matched to a gene. This CDR3 has 17 amino acids. The V gene's germline CDR1 is MGHRA and CDR2 YSYEKL. A minimum of 6 micrograms of total RNA was extracted per sample. A J-beta primer mix and a sample-barcoded 5' primer were used in a second PCR of about 7 to 12 cycles. One entry per CDR3 protein results from TCRdb running MiXCR on the 5' RACE reads. The sample yields about 1.4 million distinct CDR3 sequences, roughly 64% seen once. The sample taken for sequencing was blood. This chain links TRBV4-1 with TRBJ2-5, with 13 bases fitting TRBD2. This TCR was sampled from a man aged 18 to 30 in good health. The CDR3 region has the DNA TGCGCCAGCAGCCAGAGGACTAGCGGGGGCATCCAAGAGACCCAGTACTTC. Encoded protein: CASSQRTSGGIQETQYF.